This T cell receptor (beta chain) was recovered during a study of glioma-infiltrating T cells. This clonotype has at least ten counts. This CDR3 is 14 amino acids long. Germline lookup yields CDR1 LNHDA and CDR2 SQIVND (reference sequence). Trimming stripped 5 bases from V and 4 bases from J, with 12 bases between. Amplification of TCR alpha and beta CDR3 regions from RNA used iRepertoire nested multiplex PCR. TCRdb called the multiplex PCR reads again in MiXCR, with one record for every CDR3 protein. The profile shows around 180,000 distinct CDR3 sequences, around 40% of them singletons. The sample taken for sequencing was glioma tissue, nonneoplastic brain tissue, or PBMCs (not recorded which). The rearrangement uses TRBV19 and TRBJ2-1, with TRBD1 as a possible D gene (6 bases). This receptor was identified in a human donor with low-grade glioma or glioblastoma, undergoing nonglioma brain surgery, or in good health (not recorded which). DNA for the CDR3: TGTGCCAGTAGTTTTGGGGGCGCGTACAATGAGCAGTTCTTC. Protein sequence: CASSFGGAYNEQFF.